The 3 T cell receptor beta chains reported below all come from one sample, sequenced in a study of blood T cell repertoires in COVID-19 (dated by TCRdb to the early 2020s). Libraries came from the immunoSEQ multiplex PCR assay. TCRdb holds this immuneACCESS table with in-frame rearrangements only. Some clones are missing; in checked studies, unresolved V genes explain under half, and the rest has no known cause. This sample comprises around 150,000 clones, roughly four fifths of them detected only once. The ten biggest clones cover 22% of the sample. Specimen: peripheral blood. These receptors originate from a woman older than 75 with acute or convalescent COVID-19.

The CDR3 reads CASSQVWAGRDLGYTF. As DNA, the CDR3 is TGTGCCAGCAGCCAAGTCTGGGCAGGGCGGGATCTTGGCTACACCTTC. This chain joins TRBV3-1 (or the pseudogene TRBV3-2) and TRBJ1-2; perhaps TRBD1 as D (5 bases). CDR3 length equals 16 residues. With 1 base removed from V and 7 bases from J, the gap between germline ends came to 19 bases. CDR1 and CDR2 (germline): LGHDT, YNNKEL (reference sequence).

The CDR3 DNA sequence: TGTGCCAGCAGACCTGGGCAGAATAGCAATCAGCCCCAGCATTTT. Its translation is CASRPGQNSNQPQHF. This rearrangement joins TRBV27 to TRBJ1-5; no definite D call. This CDR3 contains 15 residues. CDR1 MNHEY and CDR2 SMNVEV come from the germline V gene (reference sequence). The V end lost 6 bases, the J end lost 0 bases, and 12 bases lay between the germline ends.

Worth noting for this clone: Sequence at one end of the junction differs from germline and may be a read error. This chain joins TRBV19 and TRBJ2-1; 16 bases are a match to TRBD2. The CDR3 has 17 residues. Germline V gene data show CDR1 as LNHDA and CDR2 as SQIVND (reference sequence). CDR3 in DNA: TGTGCCAGCAGTATAGCCGCCGGGACTAGCGGGAGGGAAGGGCAGTTCTTC. Its protein is CASSIAAGTSGREGQFF. Full variable domain (missing parts from reference TRBV19 and TRBJ2-1): DGGITQSPKYLFRKEGQNVTLSCEQNLNHDAMYWYRQDPGQGLRLIYYSQIVNDFQKGDIAEGYSVSREKKESFPLTVTSAQKNPTAFYLCASSIAAGTSGREGQFFGPGTRLTVL.